The source of this T cell receptor (beta chain) is a study of blood T cell repertoires in COVID-19. About the study: The United States, Italy and Spain supplied acute and convalescent COVID-19 samples.

The CDR3 covers 13 residues. V was shortened by 5 bases and J by 3 bases, with 8 bases between the two germline ends. Authors' data handling: Estimates of nucleated cell counts were drawn from the amplification of reference gene primers. Here immunoSEQ multiplex PCR was the method, and the copy in TCRdb shows in-frame clones only, minus some. That table is the source of V, J and clone size, and D and trimming were worked out from the DNA. This sample has 63,000 or so clones; roughly 80% occur once, and the top ten carry 12%. The clonotype was recovered from a human donor in a cohort sampled during active COVID-19. Sequencing was carried out using peripheral blood. This chain links TRBV12-3 or TRBV12-4 with TRBJ1-5; unclear D gene. The CDR3 region is CASSGEINQPQHF. The CDR3 coding sequence is TGTGCCAGCAGTGGGGAGATCAATCAGCCCCAGCATTTT.